The present T cell receptor beta chain was sequenced within a study of blood T cell repertoires in COVID-19. Overall study: Material from acute and convalescent COVID-19 was sourced from the United States, Italy and Spain.

Trimming took 5 bases from V and 6 from J, leaving 10 bases between them. The CDR3 is 12 residues long. Germline CDR1 is MNHEY and CDR2 is SVGAGI. In the original processing: Scientists estimated how many nucleated cells there were by amplifying reference gene primers. TCRdb's table, derived via immunoSEQ multiplex PCR, lists solely in-frame clones and lacks some. Clonal size and the V and J genes are those of that table, whereas D and trimming came from the DNA. The table includes roughly 86,000 clones, around 92% detected once. The receptor was derived from a woman aged 50 to 65 in a cohort sampled during active COVID-19. The genes are TRBV6-5 and TRBJ1-1; possibly TRBD1 for D (5 bases). Sequencing was done on a sample of peripheral blood. The CDR3 nucleotides read TGTGCCAGCAGTATTGACAGATCTGAAGCTTTCTTT. Translated: CASSIDRSEAFF.